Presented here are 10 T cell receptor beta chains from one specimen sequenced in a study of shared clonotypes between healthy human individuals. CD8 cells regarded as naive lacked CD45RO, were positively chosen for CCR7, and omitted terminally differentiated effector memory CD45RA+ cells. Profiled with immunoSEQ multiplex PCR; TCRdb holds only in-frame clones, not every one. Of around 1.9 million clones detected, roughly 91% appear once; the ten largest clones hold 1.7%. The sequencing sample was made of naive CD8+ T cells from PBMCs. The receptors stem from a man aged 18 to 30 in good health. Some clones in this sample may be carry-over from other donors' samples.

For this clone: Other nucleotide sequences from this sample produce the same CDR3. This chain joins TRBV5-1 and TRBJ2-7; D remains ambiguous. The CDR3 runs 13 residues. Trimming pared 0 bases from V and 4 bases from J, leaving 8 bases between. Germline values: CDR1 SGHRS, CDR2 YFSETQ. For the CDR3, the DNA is TGCGCCAGCAGCTTGGCCGCCTCGTACGAGCAGTACTTC. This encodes CASSLAASYEQYF.

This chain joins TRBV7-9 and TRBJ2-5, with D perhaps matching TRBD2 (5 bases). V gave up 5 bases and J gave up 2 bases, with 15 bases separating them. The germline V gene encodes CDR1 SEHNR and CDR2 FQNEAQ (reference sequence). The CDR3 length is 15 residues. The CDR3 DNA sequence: TGTGCCAGCAGCCCCCCCGGAGGAAGGCAAGAGACCCAGTACTTC. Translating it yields CASSPPGGRQETQYF.

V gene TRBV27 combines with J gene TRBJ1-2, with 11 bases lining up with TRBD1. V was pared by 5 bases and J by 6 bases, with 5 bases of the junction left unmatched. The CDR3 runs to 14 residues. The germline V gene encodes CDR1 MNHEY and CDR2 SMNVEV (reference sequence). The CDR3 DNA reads TGTGCCAGCAGTCGGACAGGGGGCGCAGATGGCTACACCTTC. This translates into CASSRTGGADGYTF.

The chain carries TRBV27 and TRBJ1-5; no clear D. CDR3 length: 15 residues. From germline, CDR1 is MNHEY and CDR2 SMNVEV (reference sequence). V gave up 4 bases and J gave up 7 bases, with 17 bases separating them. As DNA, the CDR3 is TGTGCCAGCAGTTCCCTACTGACTGGTTGGCAGCCCCAGCATTTT. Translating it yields CASSSLLTGWQPQHF.

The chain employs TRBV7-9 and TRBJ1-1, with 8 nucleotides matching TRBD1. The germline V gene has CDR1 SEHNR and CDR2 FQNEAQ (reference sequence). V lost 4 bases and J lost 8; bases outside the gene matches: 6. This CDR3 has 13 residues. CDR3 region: CASSSGDRREAFF. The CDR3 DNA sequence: TGTGCCAGCAGCTCCGGGGACAGGAGGGAAGCTTTCTTT.

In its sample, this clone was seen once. The CDR3 DNA is TGTGCCAGCAGCGTCGGCTCAGGTTCCTACGAGCAGTACTTC. This encodes CASSVGSGSYEQYF. This sequence joins TRBV7-6 and TRBJ2-7; no clear D. Between the trimmed V and J ends, which lost 5 bases and 1 base, there was a span of 12 bases. The CDR3 totals 14 residues. Germline CDR1 SGHVS, CDR2 FNYEAQ.

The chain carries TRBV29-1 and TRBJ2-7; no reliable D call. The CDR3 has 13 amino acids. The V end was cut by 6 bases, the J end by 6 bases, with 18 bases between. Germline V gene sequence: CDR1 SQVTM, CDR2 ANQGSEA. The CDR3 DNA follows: TGCAGCGTACGCCCGGGTCCCTTTATCGAGCAGTACTTC. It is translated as CSVRPGPFIEQYF.

CDR3 nucleotides: TGTGCCACCAGCAGAGGGTGGGACAATGAGCAGTTCTTC. Protein product: CATSRGWDNEQFF. The V and J genes are TRBV15 and TRBJ2-1, with D uncertain. Germline V gene sequence: CDR1 LNHNV, CDR2 YYDKDF (reference sequence). With 1 base removed from V and 5 bases from J, the gap between germline ends came to 6 bases. This CDR3 contains 13 residues.

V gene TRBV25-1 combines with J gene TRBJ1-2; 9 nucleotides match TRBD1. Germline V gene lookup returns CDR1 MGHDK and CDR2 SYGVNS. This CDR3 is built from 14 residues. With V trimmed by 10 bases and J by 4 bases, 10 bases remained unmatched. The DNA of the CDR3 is TGTGCCACCGGGGTTGGACAGGGGCCCTATGGCTACACCTTC. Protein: CATGVGQGPYGYTF.

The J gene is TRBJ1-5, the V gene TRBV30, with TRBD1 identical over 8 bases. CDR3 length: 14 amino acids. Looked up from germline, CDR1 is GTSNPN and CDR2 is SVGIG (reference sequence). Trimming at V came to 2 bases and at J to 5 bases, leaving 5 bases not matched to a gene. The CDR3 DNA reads TGTGCCTGGAGTTACGGACAGGGAGATCAGCCCCAGCATTTT. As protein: CAWSYGQGDQPQHF.